This T cell receptor beta chain came from a study of T cells after posttransplantation cyclophosphamide. The CDR3 loop spans 14 amino acids. Deletions cut 2 bases from V and 6 bases from J, with 11 bases between. Germline V gives CDR1 SGDLS, CDR2 YYNGEE. The data were produced by immunoSEQ multiplex PCR, yet TCRdb's version contains in-frame clones alone and is incomplete. This sample includes approximately 17,000 clones with no singletons; its ten biggest clones take up about 0.54%. General study findings and limits: Recipient CMV seropositivity and CMV reactivation strongly tracked TRB clonality. Tissue-infiltrating T cells from skin or gut overlapped little with blood T cells. Later post-transplant blood repertoires were often dominated by donor CD8+ memory clones.

Cyclophosphamide on days +3 and +4 followed busulfan-fludarabine conditioning and a marrow graft. This clone was counted many times. Antigen: not known. This sequence originates from a female patient between 30 and 39 years old who received an allogeneic stem cell transplant from a related donor, was CMV-positive, and had no GVHD. Part of the T cell pool may stem from the graft donor. V is TRBV9 and J is TRBJ2-2, with D tentatively TRBD2 (5 bases). The material sequenced was PBMCs, taken after allogeneic stem cell transplant with posttransplant cyclophosphamide. Here the CDR3 DNA reads TGTGCCAGCAGCGTGAGAGGGTTGTCCGGGGAGCTGTTTTTT. Translation: CASSVRGLSGELFF.